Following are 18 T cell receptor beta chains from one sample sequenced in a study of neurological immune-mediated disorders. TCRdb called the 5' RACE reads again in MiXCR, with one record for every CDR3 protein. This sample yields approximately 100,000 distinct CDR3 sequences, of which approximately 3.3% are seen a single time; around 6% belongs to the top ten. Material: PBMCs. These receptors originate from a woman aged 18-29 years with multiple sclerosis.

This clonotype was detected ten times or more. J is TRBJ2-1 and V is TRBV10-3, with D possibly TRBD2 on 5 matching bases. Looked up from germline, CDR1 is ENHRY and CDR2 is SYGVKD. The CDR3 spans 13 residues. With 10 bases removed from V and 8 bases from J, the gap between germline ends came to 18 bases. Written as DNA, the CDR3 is TGTGCCACCCAAGCGAGCGGATTCGATGAGCAGTTCTTC. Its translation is CATQASGFDEQFF.

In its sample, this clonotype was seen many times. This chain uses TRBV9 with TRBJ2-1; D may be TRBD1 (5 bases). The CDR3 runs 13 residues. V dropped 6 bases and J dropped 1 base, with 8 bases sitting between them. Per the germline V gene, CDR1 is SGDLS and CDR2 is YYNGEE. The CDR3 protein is CASKGSSYNEQFF. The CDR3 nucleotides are TGTGCCAGCAAGGGGTCATCCTACAATGAGCAGTTCTTC.

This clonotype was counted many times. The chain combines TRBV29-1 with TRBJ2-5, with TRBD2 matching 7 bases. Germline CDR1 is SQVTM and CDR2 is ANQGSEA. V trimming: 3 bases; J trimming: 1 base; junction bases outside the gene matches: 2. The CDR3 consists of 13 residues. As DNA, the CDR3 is TGCAGCGTTGAGGAGCGGGGCCAAGAGACCCAGTACTTC. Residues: CSVEERGQETQYF.

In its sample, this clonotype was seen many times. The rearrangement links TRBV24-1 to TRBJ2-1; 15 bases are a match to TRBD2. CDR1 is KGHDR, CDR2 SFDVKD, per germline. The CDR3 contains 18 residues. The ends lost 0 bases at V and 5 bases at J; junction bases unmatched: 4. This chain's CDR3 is CATSDLEGLAGGNNEQFF. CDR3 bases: TGTGCCACCAGTGATTTGGAGGGACTAGCGGGAGGAAACAATGAGCAGTTCTTC.

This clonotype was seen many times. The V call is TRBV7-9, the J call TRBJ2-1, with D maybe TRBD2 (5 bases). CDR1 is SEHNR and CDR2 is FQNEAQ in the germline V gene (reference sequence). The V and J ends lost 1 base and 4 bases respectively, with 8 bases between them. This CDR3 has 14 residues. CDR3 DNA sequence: TGTGCCAGCAGCTTAGGTAGCGTATACAATGAGCAGTTCTTC. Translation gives CASSLGSVYNEQFF.

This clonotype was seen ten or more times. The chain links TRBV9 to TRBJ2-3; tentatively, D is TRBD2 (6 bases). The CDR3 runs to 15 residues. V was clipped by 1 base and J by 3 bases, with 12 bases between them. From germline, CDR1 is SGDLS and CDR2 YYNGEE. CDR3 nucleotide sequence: TGTGCCAGCAGCGTATCGGGAGTACTAACAGATACGCAGTATTTT. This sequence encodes CASSVSGVLTDTQYF.

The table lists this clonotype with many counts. The CDR3 DNA is TGTGCCAGCAGCGGTGGGACAGGGGGCGCGGAACCACTGTTTTTT. Its translation is CASSGGTGGAEPLFF. The chain links TRBV5-5 to TRBJ1-4; the match to TRBD1 covers 12 bases. Germline CDR1 SGHKS, CDR2 YYEKEE (reference sequence). The ends lost 4 bases at V and 13 bases at J; junction bases unmatched: 11. The CDR3 has 15 amino acids.

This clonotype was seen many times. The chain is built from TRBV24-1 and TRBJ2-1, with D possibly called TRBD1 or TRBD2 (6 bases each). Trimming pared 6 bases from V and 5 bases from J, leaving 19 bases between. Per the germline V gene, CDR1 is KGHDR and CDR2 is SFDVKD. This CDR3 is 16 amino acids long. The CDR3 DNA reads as TGTGCCACCAGTTGGACGGGGGCCGGTTGGAACAATGAGCAGTTCTTC. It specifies CATSWTGAGWNNEQFF.

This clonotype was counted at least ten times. DNA of the CDR3: TGCGCCAGCAGCTTGGGGGAGATACCGAACACCGGGGAGCTGTTTTTT. Translating it yields CASSLGEIPNTGELFF. The V gene is TRBV5-1, the J gene TRBJ2-2; D is perhaps TRBD2 (5 bases). With 0 bases removed from V and 0 bases from J, the gap between germline ends came to 9 bases. The CDR3 has 16 residues. CDR1 SGHRS and CDR2 YFSETQ come from the germline V gene.

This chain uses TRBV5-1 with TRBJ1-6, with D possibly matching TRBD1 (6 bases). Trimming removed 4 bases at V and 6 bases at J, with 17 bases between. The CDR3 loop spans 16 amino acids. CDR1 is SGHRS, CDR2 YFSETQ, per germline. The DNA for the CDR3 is TGCGCCAGCAGCCTAACGGGACAAATTTTTAATTCACCCCTCCACTTT. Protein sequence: CASSLTGQIFNSPLHF. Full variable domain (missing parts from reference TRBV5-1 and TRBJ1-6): KAGVTQTPRYLIKTRGQQVTLSCSPISGHRSVSWYQQTPGQGLQFLFEYFSETQRNKGNFPGRFSGRQFSNSRSEMNVSTLELGDSALYLCASSLTGQIFNSPLHFGNGTRLTVT.

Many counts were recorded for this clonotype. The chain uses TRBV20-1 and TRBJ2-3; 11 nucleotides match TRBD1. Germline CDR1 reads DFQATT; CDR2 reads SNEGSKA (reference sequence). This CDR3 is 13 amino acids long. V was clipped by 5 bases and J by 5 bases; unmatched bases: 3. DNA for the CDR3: TGCAGTGCTCCGGGACAGGGGGTAGATACGCAGTATTTT. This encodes CSAPGQGVDTQYF.

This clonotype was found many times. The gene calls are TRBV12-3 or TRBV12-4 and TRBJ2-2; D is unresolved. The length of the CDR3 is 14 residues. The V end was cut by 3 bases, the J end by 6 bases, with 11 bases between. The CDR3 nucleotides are TGTGCCAGCAGTTTCGCAGGTTTTGCCGGGGAGCTGTTTTTT. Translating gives CASSFAGFAGELFF.

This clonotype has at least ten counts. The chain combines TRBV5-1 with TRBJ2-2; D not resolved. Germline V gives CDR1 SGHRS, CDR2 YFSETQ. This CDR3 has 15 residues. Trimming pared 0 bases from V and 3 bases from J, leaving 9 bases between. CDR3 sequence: CASSLDVRYTGELFF. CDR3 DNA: TGCGCCAGCAGCTTGGATGTCCGCTACACCGGGGAGCTGTTTTTT. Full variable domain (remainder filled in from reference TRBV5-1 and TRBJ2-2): KAGVTQTPRYLIKTRGQQVTLSCSPISGHRSVSWYQQTPGQGLQFLFEYFSETQRNKGNFPGRFSGRQFSNSRSEMNVSTLELGDSALYLCASSLDVRYTGELFFGEGSRLTVL.

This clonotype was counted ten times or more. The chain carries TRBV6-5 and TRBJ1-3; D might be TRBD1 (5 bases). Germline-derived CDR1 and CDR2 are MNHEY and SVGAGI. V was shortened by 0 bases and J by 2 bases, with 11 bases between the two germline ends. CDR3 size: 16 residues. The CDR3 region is CASSYSHSGPGNTIYF. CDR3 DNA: TGTGCCAGCAGTTACTCACACTCAGGGCCTGGAAACACCATATATTTT.

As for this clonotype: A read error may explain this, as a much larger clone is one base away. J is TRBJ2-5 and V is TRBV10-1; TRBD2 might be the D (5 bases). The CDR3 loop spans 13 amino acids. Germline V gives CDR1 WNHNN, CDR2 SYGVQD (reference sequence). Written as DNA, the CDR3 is TGCGCCAGCAGTGAGATGCGATGGGAGAACCAGTACTTC. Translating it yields CASSEMRWENQYF.

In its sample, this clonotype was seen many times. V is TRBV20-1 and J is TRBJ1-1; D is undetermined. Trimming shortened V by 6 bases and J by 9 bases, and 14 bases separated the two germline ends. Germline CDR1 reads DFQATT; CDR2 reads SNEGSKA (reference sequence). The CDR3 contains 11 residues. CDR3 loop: CSAIRIGKAFF. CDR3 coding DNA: TGCAGTGCAATAAGGATCGGGAAAGCTTTCTTT.

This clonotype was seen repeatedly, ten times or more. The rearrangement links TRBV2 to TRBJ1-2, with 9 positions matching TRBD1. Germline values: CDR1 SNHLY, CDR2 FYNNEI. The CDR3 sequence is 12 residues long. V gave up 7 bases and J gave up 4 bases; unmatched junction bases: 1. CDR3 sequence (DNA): TGTGCCAGCAAGGACAGGGGCTATGGCTACACCTTC. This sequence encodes CASKDRGYGYTF.

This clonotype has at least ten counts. CDR3 amino acids: CASSASRVAYNEQFF. The CDR3 bases are TGTGCCAGCAGTGCGTCGCGAGTGGCCTACAATGAGCAGTTCTTC. The chain joins TRBV2 to TRBJ2-1; D gene unclear. In germline, CDR1 is SNHLY, CDR2 FYNNEI. Deletions cut 4 bases from V and 2 bases from J, with 12 bases between. The CDR3 length is 15 residues.